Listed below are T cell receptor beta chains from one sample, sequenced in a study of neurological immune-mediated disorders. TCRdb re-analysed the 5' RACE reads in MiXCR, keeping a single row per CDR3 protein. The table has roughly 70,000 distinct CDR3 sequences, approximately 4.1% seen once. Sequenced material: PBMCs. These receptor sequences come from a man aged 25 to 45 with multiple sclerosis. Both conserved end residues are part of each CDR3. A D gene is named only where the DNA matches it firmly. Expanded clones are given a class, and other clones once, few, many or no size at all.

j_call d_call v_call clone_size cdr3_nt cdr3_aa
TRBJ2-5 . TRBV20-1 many TGCAGTGCTAGTACAATATACGGATACCAAGAGACCCAGTACTTC CSASTIYGYQETQYF
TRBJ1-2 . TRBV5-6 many TGTGCCAGCAGCTTGGGACAGGAGCACTATGGCTACACCTTC CASSLGQEHYGYTF
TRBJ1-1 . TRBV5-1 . TGCGCCAACAATCTCGGGGCGGTGAGGTACATGAACACTGAAGCTTTCTTT CANNLGAVRYMNTEAFF
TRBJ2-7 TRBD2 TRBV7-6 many TGTGCCAGCAGCTTAGAACTAGCGGGGGGCTCCTACGAGCAGTACTTC CASSLELAGGSYEQYF
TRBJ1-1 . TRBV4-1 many TGCGCCAGCAGCCAAGCGGGGTACACTGAAGCTTTCTTT CASSQAGYTEAFF
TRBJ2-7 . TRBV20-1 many TGCAGTGCTAGATCAGGGGATCCCTACGAGCAGTACTTC CSARSGDPYEQYF
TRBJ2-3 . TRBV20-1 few TGCAGTGCTAGATGGGGGCGAGGCAGGGCAGCAGATACGCAGTATTTT CSARWGRGRAADTQYF
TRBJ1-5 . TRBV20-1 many TGCAGTGCCCTGGGGGGGGGCGGAGGCAATCAGCCCCAGCATTTT CSALGGGGGNQPQHF
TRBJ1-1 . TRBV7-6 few TGTGCCAGCAGCTTAGGGGGTGTCCCTGAAGCTTTCTTT CASSLGGVPEAFF
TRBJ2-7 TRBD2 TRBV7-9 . TGTGCCAGCAGCTCGACTAGCGGGGACACCTACGAGCAGTACTTC CASSSTSGDTYEQYF
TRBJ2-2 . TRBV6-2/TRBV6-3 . TGTGCCAGCAGTCACCCCGGGTCCCTCGGCGGGGAGCTGTTTTTT CASSHPGSLGGELFF
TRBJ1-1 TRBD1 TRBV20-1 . TGCAGTGCTAGAGATTTGACAGGGTGGAGTACTGAAGCTTTCTTT CSARDLTGWSTEAFF
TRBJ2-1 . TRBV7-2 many TGTGCCAGCAGCTTAGGTCTACCTACCTACAATGAGCAGTTCTTC CASSLGLPTYNEQFF
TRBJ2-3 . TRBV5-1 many TGCGCCAGCAGCCCTATAGGGGGGTTGGATACGCAGTATTTT CASSPIGGLDTQYF
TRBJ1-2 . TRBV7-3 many TGTGCCAGCAGCTCAGTGACAGGCTTCAATGGCTACACCTTC CASSSVTGFNGYTF
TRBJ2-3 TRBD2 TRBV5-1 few TGCGCCAGCAGCTTGTTCGGACTAGCGGGGGTGACCACAGATACGCAGTATTTT CASSLFGLAGVTTDTQYF
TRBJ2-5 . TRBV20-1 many TGCAGTGCTAGACCCGCGGAGACCCAGTACTTC CSARPAETQYF
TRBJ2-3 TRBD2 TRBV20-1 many TGCAGTGCTCCCGAGGCTAGCGGGGGACGCACAGATACGCAGTATTTT CSAPEASGGRTDTQYF
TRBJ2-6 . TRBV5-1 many TGCGCCAGCAGCTTGGAACAGTCCTCTGGGGCCAACGTCCTGACTTTC CASSLEQSSGANVLTF
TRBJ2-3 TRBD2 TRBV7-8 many TGTGCCAGCAGCACCTTAGCGGGGGGGATGGATACGCAGTATTTT CASSTLAGGMDTQYF
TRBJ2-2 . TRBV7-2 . TGTGCCAGCAGCTTACCGGACACCGGGGAGCTGTTTTTT CASSLPDTGELFF
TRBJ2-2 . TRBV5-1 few TGCGCCAGCAGCTTGGGCGGGAACACCGGGGAGCTGTTTTTT CASSLGGNTGELFF
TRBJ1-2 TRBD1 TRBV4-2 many TGTGCCAGCAGCGCTCGGGACAGGGGAGGAGCTGGCTACACCTTC CASSARDRGGAGYTF
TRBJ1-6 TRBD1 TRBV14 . TGTGCCAGCAGTCAAGCCGGGACAGGGCATTCACCCCTCAACTTT CASSQAGTGHSPLNF